The clone carrying this T cell receptor (beta chain) was seen more than once but under ten times. This specimen belongs to a study of T cells in tuberculosis. J gave up 1 base and V 5 bases, and 7 bases lay outside the gene matches. In germline, CDR1 is SGHTA, CDR2 FQGTGA. CDR3 length: 16 residues. The data were produced by immunoSEQ multiplex PCR, yet TCRdb's version contains in-frame clones alone and is incomplete. The sample has about 59,000 clones, 81% seen once; the top ten hold over 10%. Thawed, overnight-rested PBMC were stained with GMM-loaded CD1B tetramer, viability dye and anti-CD3, then sorted. CD1B tetramers were loaded with Rhodococcus equi-derived C32 glucose monomycolate.

Sequences were obtained from CD1b-GMM tetramer-negative cells sorted from PBMCs. The V gene is TRBV7-3, the J gene TRBJ2-4; 8 bases align to TRBD2. The TCR originated in an adult woman with latent tuberculosis. CDR3 residues: CASSPPGGQAKNIQYF. Written as DNA, the CDR3 is TGTGCCAGCAGCCCGCCGGGGGGGCAGGCCAAAAACATTCAGTACTTC.